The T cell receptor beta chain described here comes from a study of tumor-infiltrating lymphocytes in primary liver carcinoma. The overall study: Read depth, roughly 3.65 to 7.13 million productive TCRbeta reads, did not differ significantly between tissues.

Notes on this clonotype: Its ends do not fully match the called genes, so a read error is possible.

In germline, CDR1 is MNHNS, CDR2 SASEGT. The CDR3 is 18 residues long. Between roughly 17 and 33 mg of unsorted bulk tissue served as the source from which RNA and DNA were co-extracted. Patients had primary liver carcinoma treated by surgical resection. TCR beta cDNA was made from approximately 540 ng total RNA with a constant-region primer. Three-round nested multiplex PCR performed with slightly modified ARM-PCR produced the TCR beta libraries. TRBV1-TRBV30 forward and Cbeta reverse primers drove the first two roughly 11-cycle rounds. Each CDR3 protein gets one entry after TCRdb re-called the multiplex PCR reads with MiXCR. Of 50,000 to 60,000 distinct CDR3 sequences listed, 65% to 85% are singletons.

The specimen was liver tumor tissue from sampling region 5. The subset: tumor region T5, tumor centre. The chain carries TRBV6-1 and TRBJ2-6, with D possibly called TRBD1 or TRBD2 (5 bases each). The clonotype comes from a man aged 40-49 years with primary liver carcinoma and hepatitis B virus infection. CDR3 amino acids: CASSGYGGPTSGANVLTF. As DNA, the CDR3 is TGTGCCAGCAGTGGATACGGAGGTCCTACCTCTGGGGCCAACGTCCTGACATTC.